This entry describes one T cell receptor beta chain. Its cognate antigen is unknown. There are 13 residues in the CDR3. V lost 6 bases and J lost 4, with 13 bases in between. The V gene's germline CDR1 is SGHRS and CDR2 YFSETQ. The sample comes from a study of cytomegalovirus exposure and HLA in healthy donors. Samples came from healthy bone marrow donors. PCR primers comprised 60 Vbeta and 13 Jbeta primers. Libraries were prepared by immunoSEQ multiplex PCR; TCRdb keeps only in-frame clonotypes and omits some of them. Of about 76,000 clones listed, 79% are singletons. Whole-study findings and limits: Specific recognition of CMV antigens was confirmed in vitro for a few chains (all CMV-associated). Rates of TCR association differed by HLA locus in a later analysis, with DRB1 highest and HLA-C lowest.

The specimen sequenced was PBMCs. The TCR originated in a man aged 25-45 years in good health and CMV-seronegative. The rearrangement links TRBV5-1 to TRBJ1-2; TRBD1 is a possible D gene (5 bases). The CDR3 nucleotides read TGCGCCAGCAAACAGCCCGGGGGCTATGGCTACACCTTC. Amino acid sequence: CASKQPGGYGYTF. Drawing the rest from reference TRBV5-1 and TRBJ1-2, the complete variable domain is KAGVTQTPRYLIKTRGQQVTLSCSPISGHRSVSWYQQTPGQGLQFLFEYFSETQRNKGNFPGRFSGRQFSNSRSEMNVSTLELGDSALYLCASKQPGGYGYTFGSGTRLTVV.